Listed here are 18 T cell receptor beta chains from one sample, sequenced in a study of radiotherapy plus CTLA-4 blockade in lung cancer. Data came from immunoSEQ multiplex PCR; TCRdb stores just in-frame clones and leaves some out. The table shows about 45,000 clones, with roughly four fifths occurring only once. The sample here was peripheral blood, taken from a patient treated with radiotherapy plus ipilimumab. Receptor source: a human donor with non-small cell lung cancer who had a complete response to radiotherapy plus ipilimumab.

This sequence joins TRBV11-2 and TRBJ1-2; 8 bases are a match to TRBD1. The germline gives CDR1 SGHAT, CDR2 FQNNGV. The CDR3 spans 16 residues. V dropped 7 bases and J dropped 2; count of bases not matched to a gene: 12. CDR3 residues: CASTLIQGELNYGYTF. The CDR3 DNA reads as TGTGCCAGCACCCTAATACAGGGGGAACTGAACTATGGCTACACCTTC.

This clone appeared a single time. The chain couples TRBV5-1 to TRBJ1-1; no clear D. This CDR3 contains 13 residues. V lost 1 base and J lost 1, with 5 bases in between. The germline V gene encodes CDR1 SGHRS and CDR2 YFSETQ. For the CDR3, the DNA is TGCGCCAGCAGCTTGCGAGCGAACACTGAAGCTTTCTTT. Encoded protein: CASSLRANTEAFF. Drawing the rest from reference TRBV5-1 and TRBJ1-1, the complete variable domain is KAGVTQTPRYLIKTRGQQVTLSCSPISGHRSVSWYQQTPGQGLQFLFEYFSETQRNKGNFPGRFSGRQFSNSRSEMNVSTLELGDSALYLCASSLRANTEAFFGQGTRLTVV.

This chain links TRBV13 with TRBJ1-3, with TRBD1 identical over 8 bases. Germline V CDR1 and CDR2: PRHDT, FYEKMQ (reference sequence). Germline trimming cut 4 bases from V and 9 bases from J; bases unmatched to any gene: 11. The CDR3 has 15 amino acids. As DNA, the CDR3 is TGTGCCAGCAGCTACGACAGGGGACGCGGTGGCACCATATATTTT. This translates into CASSYDRGRGGTIYF.

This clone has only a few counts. The chain's CDR3 is CASSVLTGTGELFF. The CDR3 DNA follows: TGTGCCAGCAGTGTCCTAACAGGGACCGGGGAGCTGTTTTTT. The chain has TRBV6-4 and TRBJ2-2; weak D call: TRBD1 (6 bases). Germline assignment: CDR1 MRHNA and CDR2 SNTAGT. The CDR3 runs to 14 residues. V was cut by 4 bases and J by 5 bases, with 11 bases left in between.

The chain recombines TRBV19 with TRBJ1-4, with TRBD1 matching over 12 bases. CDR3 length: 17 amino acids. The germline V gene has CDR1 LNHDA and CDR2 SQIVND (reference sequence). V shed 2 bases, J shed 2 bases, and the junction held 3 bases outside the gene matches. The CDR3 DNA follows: TGTGCCAGTAGTATACGGGACAGGGGGCAGACTAATGAAAAACTGTTTTTT. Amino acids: CASSIRDRGQTNEKLFF.

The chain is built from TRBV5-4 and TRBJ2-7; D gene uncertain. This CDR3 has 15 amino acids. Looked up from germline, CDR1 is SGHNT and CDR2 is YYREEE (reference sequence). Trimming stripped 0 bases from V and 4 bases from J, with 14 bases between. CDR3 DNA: TGTGCCAGCAGCTTGGGAGTTAATAGTGCGTACGAGCAGTACTTC. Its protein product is CASSLGVNSAYEQYF.

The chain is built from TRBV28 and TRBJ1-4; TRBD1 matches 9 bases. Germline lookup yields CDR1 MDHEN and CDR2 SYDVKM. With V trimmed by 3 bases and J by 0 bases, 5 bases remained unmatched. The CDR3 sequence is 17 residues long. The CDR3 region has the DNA TGTGCCAGCAGTTTGAACAGGGGGCATGCAACTAATGAAAAACTGTTTTTT. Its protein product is CASSLNRGHATNEKLFF.

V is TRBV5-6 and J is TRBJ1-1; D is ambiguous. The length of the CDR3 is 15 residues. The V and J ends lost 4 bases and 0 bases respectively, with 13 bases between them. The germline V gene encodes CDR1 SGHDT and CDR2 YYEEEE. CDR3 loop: CASSLQPGVNTEAFF. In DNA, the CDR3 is TGTGCCAGCAGCCTTCAACCTGGAGTGAACACTGAAGCTTTCTTT.

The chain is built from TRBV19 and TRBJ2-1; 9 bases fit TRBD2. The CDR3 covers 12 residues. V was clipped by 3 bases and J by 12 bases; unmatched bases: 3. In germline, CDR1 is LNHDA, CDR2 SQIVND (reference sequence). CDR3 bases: TGTGCCAGTAGTATGGCTAGCGGGGCGCAGTTCTTC. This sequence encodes CASSMASGAQFF.

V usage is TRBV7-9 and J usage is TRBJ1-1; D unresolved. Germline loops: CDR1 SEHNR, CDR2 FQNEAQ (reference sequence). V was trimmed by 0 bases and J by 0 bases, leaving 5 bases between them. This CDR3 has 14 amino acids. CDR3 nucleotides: TGTGCCAGCAGCTTAGCACTCATGAACACTGAAGCTTTCTTT. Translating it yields CASSLALMNTEAFF.

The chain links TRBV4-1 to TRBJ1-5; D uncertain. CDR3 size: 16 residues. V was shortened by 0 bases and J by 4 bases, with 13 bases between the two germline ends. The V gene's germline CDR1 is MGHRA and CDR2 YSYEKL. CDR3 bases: TGCGCCAGCAGCCAAGAAGTCCGGGGAGGGAATCAGCCCCAGCATTTT. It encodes CASSQEVRGGNQPQHF.

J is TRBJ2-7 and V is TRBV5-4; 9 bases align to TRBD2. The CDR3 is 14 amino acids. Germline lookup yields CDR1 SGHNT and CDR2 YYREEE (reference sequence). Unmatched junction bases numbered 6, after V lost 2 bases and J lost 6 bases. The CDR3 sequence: CASSFPAGGLEQYF. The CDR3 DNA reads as TGTGCCAGCAGCTTCCCAGCGGGAGGACTCGAGCAGTACTTC.

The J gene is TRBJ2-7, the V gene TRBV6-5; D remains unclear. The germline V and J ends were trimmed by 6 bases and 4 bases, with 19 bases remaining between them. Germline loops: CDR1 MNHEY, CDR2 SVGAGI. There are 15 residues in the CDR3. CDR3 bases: TGTGCCAGCAGGCCCCCCGGGTTCTCCCCATACGAGCAGTACTTC. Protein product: CASRPPGFSPYEQYF.

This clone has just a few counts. The CDR3 region is CASSLAVRQGGEKLFF. The CDR3 DNA is TGTGCCAGCAGCTTAGCAGTACGACAGGGTGGAGAAAAACTGTTTTTT. This chain links TRBV7-2 with TRBJ1-4; 7 positions match TRBD1. Looked up from germline, CDR1 is SGHTA and CDR2 is FQGNSA. With V trimmed by 0 bases and J by 8 bases, 9 bases remained unmatched. The CDR3 spans 16 residues.

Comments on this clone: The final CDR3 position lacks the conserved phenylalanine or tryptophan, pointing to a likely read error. The CDR3 nucleotides are TGTGCCAGCAGTGAGGGACAGCGTGCCTACGAGCAGTACCTC. Its protein is CASSEGQRAYEQYL. This chain joins TRBV25-1 and TRBJ2-7; the match to TRBD1 covers 7 bases. CDR3 length: 14 amino acids. CDR1 is MGHDK and CDR2 is SYGVNS in the germline V gene. V gave up 3 bases and J gave up 2 bases; unmatched junction bases: 4.

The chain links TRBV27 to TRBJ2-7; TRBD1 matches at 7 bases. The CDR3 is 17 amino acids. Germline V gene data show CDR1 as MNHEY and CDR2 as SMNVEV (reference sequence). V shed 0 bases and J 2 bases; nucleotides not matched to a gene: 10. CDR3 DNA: TGTGCCAGCAGTTTATCGGGTAGGGGGCTCTTCACCTACGAGCAGTACTTC. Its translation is CASSLSGRGLFTYEQYF.

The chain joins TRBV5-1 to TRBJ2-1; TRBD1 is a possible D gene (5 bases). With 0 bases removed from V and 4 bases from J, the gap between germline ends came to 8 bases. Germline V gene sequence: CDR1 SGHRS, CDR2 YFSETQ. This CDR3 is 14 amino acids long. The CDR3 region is CASSLGQSYNEQFF. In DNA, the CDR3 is TGCGCCAGCAGCTTGGGACAGAGTTACAATGAGCAGTTCTTC.

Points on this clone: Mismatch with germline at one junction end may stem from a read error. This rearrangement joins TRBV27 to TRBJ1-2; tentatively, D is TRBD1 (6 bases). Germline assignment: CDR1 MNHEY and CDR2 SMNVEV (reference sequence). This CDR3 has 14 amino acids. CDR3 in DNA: TGTGCCAGCAGTTCCGACAGGAATAACTATGTCTACACCTTC. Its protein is CASSSDRNNYVYTF.